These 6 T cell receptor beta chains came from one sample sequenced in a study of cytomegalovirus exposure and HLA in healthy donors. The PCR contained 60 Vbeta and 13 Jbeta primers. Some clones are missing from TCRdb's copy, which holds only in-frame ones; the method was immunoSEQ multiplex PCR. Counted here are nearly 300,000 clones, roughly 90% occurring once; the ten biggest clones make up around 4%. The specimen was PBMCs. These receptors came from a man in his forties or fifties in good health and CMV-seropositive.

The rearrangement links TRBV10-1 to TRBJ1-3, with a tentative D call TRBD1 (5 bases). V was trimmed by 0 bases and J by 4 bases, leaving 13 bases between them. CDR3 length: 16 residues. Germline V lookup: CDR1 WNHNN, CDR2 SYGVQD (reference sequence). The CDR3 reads CASSESGGLEGNTIYF. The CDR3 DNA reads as TGCGCCAGCAGTGAGTCGGGGGGTTTGGAAGGAAACACCATATATTTT.

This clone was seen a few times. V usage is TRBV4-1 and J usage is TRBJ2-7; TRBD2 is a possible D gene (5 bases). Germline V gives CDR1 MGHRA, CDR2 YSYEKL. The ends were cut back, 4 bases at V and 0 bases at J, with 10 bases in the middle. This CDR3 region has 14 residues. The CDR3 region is CASSPQADSYEQYF. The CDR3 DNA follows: TGCGCCAGCAGCCCCCAAGCGGACTCCTACGAGCAGTACTTC.

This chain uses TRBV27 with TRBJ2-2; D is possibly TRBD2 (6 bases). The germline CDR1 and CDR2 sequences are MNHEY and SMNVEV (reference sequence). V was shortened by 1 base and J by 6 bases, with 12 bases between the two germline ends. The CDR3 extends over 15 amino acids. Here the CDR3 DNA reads TGTGCCAGCAGTTTATATCGGGAGCTGGCCGGGGAGCTGTTTTTT. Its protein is CASSLYRELAGELFF.

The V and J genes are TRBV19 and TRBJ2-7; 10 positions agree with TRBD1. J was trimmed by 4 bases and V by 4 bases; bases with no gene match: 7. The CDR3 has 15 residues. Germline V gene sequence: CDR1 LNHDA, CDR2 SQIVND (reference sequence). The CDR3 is CASSTGQGMAYEQYF. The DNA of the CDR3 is TGTGCCAGTAGTACGGGACAGGGGATGGCGTACGAGCAGTACTTC.

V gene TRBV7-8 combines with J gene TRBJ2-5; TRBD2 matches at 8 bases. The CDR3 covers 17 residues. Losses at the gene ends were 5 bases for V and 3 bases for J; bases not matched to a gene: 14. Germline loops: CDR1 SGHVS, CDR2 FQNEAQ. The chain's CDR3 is CASSPSRPGLGEETQYF. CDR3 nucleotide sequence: TGTGCCAGCAGCCCCAGCCGCCCGGGACTAGGGGAAGAGACCCAGTACTTC.

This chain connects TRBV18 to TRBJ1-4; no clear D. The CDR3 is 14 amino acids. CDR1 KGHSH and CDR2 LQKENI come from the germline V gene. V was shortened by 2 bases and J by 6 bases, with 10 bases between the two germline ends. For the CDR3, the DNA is TGTGCCAGCTCACCAAATTCGGAGGATGAAAAACTGTTTTTT. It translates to CASSPNSEDEKLFF.